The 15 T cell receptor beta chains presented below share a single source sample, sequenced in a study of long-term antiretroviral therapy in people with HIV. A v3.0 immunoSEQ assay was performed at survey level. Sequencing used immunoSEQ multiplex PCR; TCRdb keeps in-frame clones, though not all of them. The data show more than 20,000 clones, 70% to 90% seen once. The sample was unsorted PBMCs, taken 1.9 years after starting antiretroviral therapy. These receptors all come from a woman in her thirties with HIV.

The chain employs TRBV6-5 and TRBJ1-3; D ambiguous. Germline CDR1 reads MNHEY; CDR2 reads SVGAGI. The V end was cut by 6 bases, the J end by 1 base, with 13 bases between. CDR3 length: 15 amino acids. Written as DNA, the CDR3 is TGTGCCAGCAGGGCCGCGCCTCTGTCTGGAAACACCATATATTTT. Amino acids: CASRAAPLSGNTIYF.

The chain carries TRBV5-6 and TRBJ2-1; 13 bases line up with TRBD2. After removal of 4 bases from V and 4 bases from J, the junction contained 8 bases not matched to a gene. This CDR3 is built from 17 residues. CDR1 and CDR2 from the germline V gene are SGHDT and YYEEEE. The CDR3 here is CASSEGLAGANYNEQFF. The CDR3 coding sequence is TGTGCCAGCAGCGAAGGACTAGCGGGGGCCAATTACAATGAGCAGTTCTTC.

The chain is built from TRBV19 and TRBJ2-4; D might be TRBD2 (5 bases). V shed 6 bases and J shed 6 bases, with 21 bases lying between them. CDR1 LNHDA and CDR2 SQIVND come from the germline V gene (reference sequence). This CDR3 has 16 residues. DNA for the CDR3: TGTGCCAGTAGCCAAATCTCCAGACAAGAGGGAAACATTCAGTACTTC. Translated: CASSQISRQEGNIQYF.

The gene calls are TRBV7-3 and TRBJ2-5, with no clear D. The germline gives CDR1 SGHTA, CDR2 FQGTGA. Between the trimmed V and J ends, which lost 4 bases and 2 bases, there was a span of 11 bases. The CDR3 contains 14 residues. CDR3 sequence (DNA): TGTGCCAGCAGCTCTCCCCCCGAGCAAGAGACCCAGTACTTC. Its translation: CASSSPPEQETQYF.

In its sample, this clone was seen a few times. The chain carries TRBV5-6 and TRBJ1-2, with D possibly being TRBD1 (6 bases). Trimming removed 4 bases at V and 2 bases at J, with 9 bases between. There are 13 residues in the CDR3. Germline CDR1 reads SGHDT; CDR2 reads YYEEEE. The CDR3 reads CASSGTGNYGYTF. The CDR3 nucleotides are TGTGCCAGCAGCGGTACAGGGAACTATGGCTACACCTTC.

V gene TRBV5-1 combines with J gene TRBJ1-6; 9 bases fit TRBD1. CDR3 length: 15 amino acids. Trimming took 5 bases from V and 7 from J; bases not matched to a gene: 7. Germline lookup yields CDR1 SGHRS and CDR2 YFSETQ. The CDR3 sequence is CASRRDRASNSPLHF. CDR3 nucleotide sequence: TGCGCCAGCAGGCGGGACAGGGCGAGCAATTCACCCCTCCACTTT.

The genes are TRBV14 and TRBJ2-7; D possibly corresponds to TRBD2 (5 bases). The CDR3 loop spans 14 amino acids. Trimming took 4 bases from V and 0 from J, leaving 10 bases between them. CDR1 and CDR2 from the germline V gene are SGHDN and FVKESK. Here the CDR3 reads CASSPGLSSYEQYV. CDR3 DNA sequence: TGTGCCAGCAGCCCCGGACTGAGCTCCTACGAGCAGTACGTC.

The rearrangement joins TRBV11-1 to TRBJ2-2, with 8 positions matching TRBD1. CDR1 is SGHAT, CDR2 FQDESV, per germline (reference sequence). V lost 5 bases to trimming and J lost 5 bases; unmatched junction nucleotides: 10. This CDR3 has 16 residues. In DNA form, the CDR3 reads TGTGCCAGCAGCCCCAAATCCCAGGGGGCAACCGGGGAGCTGTTTTTT. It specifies CASSPKSQGATGELFF.

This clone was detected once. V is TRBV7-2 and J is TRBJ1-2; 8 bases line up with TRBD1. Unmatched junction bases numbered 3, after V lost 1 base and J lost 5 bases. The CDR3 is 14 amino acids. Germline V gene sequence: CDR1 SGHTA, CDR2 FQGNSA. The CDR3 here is CASSLETGDYGYTF. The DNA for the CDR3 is TGTGCCAGCAGCTTAGAGACAGGGGATTATGGCTACACCTTC. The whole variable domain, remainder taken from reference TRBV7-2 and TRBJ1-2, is GAGVSQSPSNKVTEKGKDVELRCDPISGHTALYWYRQSLGQGLEFLIYFQGNSAPDKSGLPSDRFSAERTGGSVSTLTIQRTQQEDSAVYLCASSLETGDYGYTFGSGTRLTVV.

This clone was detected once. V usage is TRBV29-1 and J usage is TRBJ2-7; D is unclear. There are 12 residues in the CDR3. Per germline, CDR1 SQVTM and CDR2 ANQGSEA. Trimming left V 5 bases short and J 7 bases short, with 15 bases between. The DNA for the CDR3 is TGCAGCGTTTCCTACAGCCTACGGGAGCAGTACTTC. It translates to CSVSYSLREQYF.

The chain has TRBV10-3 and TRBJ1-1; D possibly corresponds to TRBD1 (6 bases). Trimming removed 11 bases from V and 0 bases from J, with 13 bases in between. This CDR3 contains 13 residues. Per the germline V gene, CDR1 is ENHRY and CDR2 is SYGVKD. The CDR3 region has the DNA TGTGCCGGGCGACAGGAATTGAACACTGAAGCTTTCTTT. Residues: CAGRQELNTEAFF.

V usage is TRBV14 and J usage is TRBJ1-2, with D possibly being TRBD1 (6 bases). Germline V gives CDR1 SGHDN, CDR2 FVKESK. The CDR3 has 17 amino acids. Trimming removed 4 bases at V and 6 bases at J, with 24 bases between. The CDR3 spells CASSRIQGLPLLDGYTF. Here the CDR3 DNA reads TGTGCCAGCAGCCGAATTCAGGGGCTACCACTCCTCGATGGCTACACCTTC.

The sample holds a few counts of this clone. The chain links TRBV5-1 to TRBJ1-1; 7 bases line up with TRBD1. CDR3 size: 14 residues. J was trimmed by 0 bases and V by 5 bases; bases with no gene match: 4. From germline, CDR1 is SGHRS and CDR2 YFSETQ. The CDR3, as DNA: TGCGCCAGCAGGGGGGGACAGTTGAACACTGAAGCTTTCTTT. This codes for CASRGGQLNTEAFF.

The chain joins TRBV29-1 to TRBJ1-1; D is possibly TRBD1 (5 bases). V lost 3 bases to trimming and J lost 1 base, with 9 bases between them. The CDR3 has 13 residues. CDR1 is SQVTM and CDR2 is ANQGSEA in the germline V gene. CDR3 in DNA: TGCAGCGTTGAGGGACGGAAGAACACTGAAGCTTTCTTT. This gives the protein CSVEGRKNTEAFF. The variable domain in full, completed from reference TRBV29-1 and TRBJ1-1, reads SAVISQKPSRDICQRGTSLTIQCQVDSQVTMMFWYRQQPGQSLTLIATANQGSEATYESGFVIDKFPISRPNLTFSTLTVSNMSPEDSSIYLCSVEGRKNTEAFFGQGTRLTVV.

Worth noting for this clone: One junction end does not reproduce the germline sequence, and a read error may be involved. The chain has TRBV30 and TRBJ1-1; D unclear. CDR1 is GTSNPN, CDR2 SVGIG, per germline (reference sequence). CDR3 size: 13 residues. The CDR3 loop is CAWTPRANTETFF. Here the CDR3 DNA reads TGTGCCTGGACCCCCCGGGCGAACACTGAAACTTTCTTT.